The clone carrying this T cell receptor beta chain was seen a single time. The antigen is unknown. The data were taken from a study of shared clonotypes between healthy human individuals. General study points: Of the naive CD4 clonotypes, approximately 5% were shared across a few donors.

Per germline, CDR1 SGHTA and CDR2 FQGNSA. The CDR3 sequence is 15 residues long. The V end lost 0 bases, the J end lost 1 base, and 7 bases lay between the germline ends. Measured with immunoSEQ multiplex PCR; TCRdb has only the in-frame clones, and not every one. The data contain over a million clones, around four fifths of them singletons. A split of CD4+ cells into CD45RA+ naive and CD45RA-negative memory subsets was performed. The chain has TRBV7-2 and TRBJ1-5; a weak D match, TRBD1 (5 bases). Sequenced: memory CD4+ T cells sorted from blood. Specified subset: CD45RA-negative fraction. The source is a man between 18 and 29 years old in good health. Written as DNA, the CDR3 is TGTGCCAGCAGCTTAGCAGGGGACAGCAATCAGCCCCAGCATTTT. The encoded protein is CASSLAGDSNQPQHF.